These 20 T cell receptor beta chains share one sample of origin, sequenced in a study of T cell responses to AZD1222 COVID-19 vaccine. Here immunoSEQ multiplex PCR was the method, and the copy in TCRdb shows in-frame clones only, minus some. The sample contains approximately 140,000 clones, about 89% of which appear only once. Specimen: peripheral blood, collected on day 0 of AZD1222 vaccination. The receptors here all came from an adult in good health.

The rearrangement uses TRBV19 and TRBJ2-5; D uncertain. CDR3 length equals 14 residues. V shed 2 bases and J shed 7 bases, with 14 bases lying between them. Germline loops: CDR1 LNHDA, CDR2 SQIVND (reference sequence). Here the CDR3 DNA reads TGTGCCAGTAGTATATTACAGAGTCCCACGACCCAGTACTTC. Translated, it gives CASSILQSPTTQYF. The full variable domain, with the rest looked up from reference TRBV19 and TRBJ2-5, is DGGITQSPKYLFRKEGQNVTLSCEQNLNHDAMYWYRQDPGQGLRLIYYSQIVNDFQKGDIAEGYSVSREKKESFPLTVTSAQKNPTAFYLCASSILQSPTTQYFGPGTRLLVL.

The genes are TRBV4-2 and TRBJ1-2; no firm D call. The CDR3 sequence is 15 residues long. Per the germline V gene, CDR1 is LGHNA and CDR2 is YNFKEQ. V was trimmed by 1 base and J by 6 bases, leaving 15 bases between them. The CDR3 loop is CASSQGHAQAHGYTF. CDR3 nucleotide sequence: TGTGCCAGCAGCCAAGGTCACGCCCAGGCGCATGGCTACACCTTC.

The gene calls are TRBV28 and TRBJ2-7; D gene ambiguous. The CDR3 totals 12 residues. The germline V gene has CDR1 MDHEN and CDR2 SYDVKM. Trimming took off 6 bases at V and 4 bases at J, with 10 bases between the two ends. CDR3 sequence (DNA): TGTGCCAGCAGAAAAAGTCTGTACGAGCAGTACTTC. Its translation: CASRKSLYEQYF.

The J gene is TRBJ1-4, the V gene TRBV12-3 or TRBV12-4; D remains ambiguous. The CDR3 runs 13 residues. Trimming left V 4 bases short and J 6 bases short, with 9 bases between. The CDR3 here is CASSYRVHEKLFF. CDR3 bases: TGTGCCAGCAGTTACCGGGTCCATGAAAAACTGTTTTTT.

J is TRBJ1-1 and V is TRBV2, with 10 bases lining up with TRBD1. This CDR3 has 16 residues. V lost 10 bases to trimming and J lost 3 bases; unmatched junction nucleotides: 14. Per the germline V gene, CDR1 is SNHLY and CDR2 is FYNNEI. The CDR3 spells CATSDPTGGRDTEAFF. The CDR3 DNA reads as TGTGCCACCTCAGACCCGACAGGGGGCAGGGACACTGAAGCTTTCTTT.

The rearrangement uses TRBV19 and TRBJ1-2; no clear D. Germline values: CDR1 LNHDA, CDR2 SQIVND (reference sequence). V was cut by 2 bases and J by 5 bases, with 6 bases left in between. This CDR3 spans 12 amino acids. The CDR3 DNA reads as TGTGCCAGTAGTATAAATAGATATGGCTACACCTTC. Translation: CASSINRYGYTF.

V gene TRBV10-3 combines with J gene TRBJ1-4, with D hard to call. The CDR3 is 13 residues long. CDR1 and CDR2 (germline): ENHRY, SYGVKD. Trimming took off 5 bases at V and 8 bases at J, with 12 bases between the two ends. CDR3 loop: CAISQAVTEKLFF. As DNA, the CDR3 is TGTGCCATCAGTCAGGCTGTCACCGAAAAACTGTTTTTT.

CDR3 DNA: TGTGCCAGCAGACCCGGGACATCCTATCAGCCCCAGCATTTT. This encodes CASRPGTSYQPQHF. This chain links TRBV28 with TRBJ1-5; D may be TRBD1 (6 bases). V dropped 6 bases and J dropped 5 bases, with 14 bases sitting between them. The CDR3 runs 14 residues. The germline V gene encodes CDR1 MDHEN and CDR2 SYDVKM.

This clone was counted once. This chain connects TRBV28 to TRBJ1-5; D might be TRBD1 (6 bases). This CDR3 has 17 residues. In germline, CDR1 is MDHEN, CDR2 SYDVKM. The V end lost 5 bases, the J end lost 4 bases, and 21 bases lay between the germline ends. The CDR3: CASSQYGRRGRNQPQHF. The CDR3 bases are TGTGCCAGCAGTCAATACGGGAGGCGGGGGCGAAATCAGCCCCAGCATTTT.

The chain uses TRBV19 and TRBJ1-3; D call uncertain. Germline loops: CDR1 LNHDA, CDR2 SQIVND (reference sequence). This CDR3 comprises 14 residues. The ends were cut back, 7 bases at V and 0 bases at J, with 10 bases in the middle. CDR3 protein: CASNAGNSGNTIYF. As DNA, the CDR3 is TGTGCCAGTAACGCCGGGAACTCTGGAAACACCATATATTTT.

Turning to this clone: Additional DNA sequences in this sample encode the identical CDR3. The chain employs TRBV6-5 and TRBJ1-1, with no clear D. Germline-derived CDR1 and CDR2 are MNHEY and SVGAGI. This CDR3 region has 14 residues. Trimming took off 3 bases at V and 0 bases at J, with 8 bases between the two ends. The CDR3 loop is CASSYGRLNTEAFF. In nucleotides, the CDR3 is TGTGCCAGCAGTTATGGGAGGCTGAACACTGAAGCTTTCTTT.

This chain joins TRBV5-4 and TRBJ2-3; no clear D. The CDR3 totals 15 residues. Looked up from germline, CDR1 is SGHNT and CDR2 is YYREEE (reference sequence). The ends were cut back, 4 bases at V and 4 bases at J, with 16 bases in the middle. As DNA, the CDR3 is TGTGCCAGCAGCCTTCGGAATCTCTGGCCAGATACGCAGTATTTT. Translated, it gives CASSLRNLWPDTQYF.

The chain recombines TRBV19 with TRBJ2-7; D assignment may be TRBD1 or TRBD2 (5 bases each). The germline CDR1 and CDR2 sequences are LNHDA and SQIVND (reference sequence). The length of the CDR3 is 14 residues. V was shortened by 3 bases and J by 3 bases, with 12 bases between the two germline ends. CDR3 sequence reads: CASSMGPRFYEQYF. CDR3 coding DNA: TGTGCCAGTAGTATGGGACCGCGGTTCTACGAGCAGTACTTC.

The J gene is TRBJ2-7, the V gene TRBV5-5; no clear D gene. There are 13 residues in the CDR3. The ends were cut back, 2 bases at V and 6 bases at J, with 12 bases in the middle. CDR1 and CDR2 from the germline V gene are SGHKS and YYEKEE (reference sequence). The CDR3 loop is CASSFPTSSEQYF. CDR3 DNA sequence: TGTGCCAGCAGCTTCCCGACGTCGTCCGAGCAGTACTTC.

V and J are TRBV6-4 and TRBJ2-2; D is uncertain. CDR3 length: 13 residues. The V end was cut by 2 bases, the J end by 8 bases, with 9 bases between. Germline CDR1 and CDR2: MRHNA and SNTAGT. The CDR3 DNA reads as TGTGCCAGCAGTGACGGGGATGCGGGGGAGCTGTTTTTT. This encodes CASSDGDAGELFF.

This chain joins TRBV4-1 and TRBJ1-1; D is perhaps TRBD1 (6 bases). The CDR3 consists of 16 residues. With 3 bases removed from V and 2 bases from J, the gap between germline ends came to 16 bases. The germline V gene has CDR1 MGHRA and CDR2 YSYEKL. For the CDR3, the DNA is TGCGCCAGCAGCCATTATTGGGACATACCCAACACTGAAGCTTTCTTT. Translated, it gives CASSHYWDIPNTEAFF.

This chain joins TRBV11-2 and TRBJ2-7; D might be TRBD1 (5 bases). CDR3 size: 12 residues. Trimming took off 5 bases at V and 2 bases at J, with 7 bases between the two ends. The germline CDR1 and CDR2 sequences are SGHAT and FQNNGV. In nucleotides, the CDR3 is TGTGCCAGCAGCACGACAGCCTACGAGCAGTACTTC. Its translation: CASSTTAYEQYF.

V gene TRBV18 combines with J gene TRBJ1-2; TRBD1 is a possible D gene (6 bases). V shed 2 bases and J shed 7 bases, with 23 bases lying between them. CDR1 is KGHSH and CDR2 is LQKENI in the germline V gene. This CDR3 is built from 17 residues. The CDR3 is CASSPSPNPTGGAGYTF. In nucleotides, the CDR3 is TGTGCCAGCTCACCATCTCCGAATCCGACAGGAGGGGCTGGCTACACCTTC.

This CDR3 reads CASSLQGGRAGETQYF. The CDR3 DNA follows: TGTGCCAGCAGCTTACAGGGCGGGAGGGCCGGAGAGACCCAGTACTTC. This chain connects TRBV7-3 to TRBJ2-5, with 9 bases identical to TRBD2. The CDR3 length is 16 residues. Looked up from germline, CDR1 is SGHTA and CDR2 is FQGTGA. With V trimmed by 2 bases and J by 4 bases, 8 bases remained unmatched.

This chain joins TRBV18 and TRBJ2-3, with 8 bases aligning to TRBD1. J lost 1 base, V lost 4 bases, and 4 bases had no gene match. The germline gives CDR1 KGHSH, CDR2 LQKENI. This CDR3 contains 15 residues. CDR3 DNA: TGTGCCAGCTCACGGGAGACAGGGGGCACAGATACGCAGTATTTT. It codes for CASSRETGGTDTQYF.